These 11 T cell receptor beta chains came from one sample sequenced in a study of shared clonotypes between healthy human individuals. The assay was immunoSEQ multiplex PCR, and TCRdb's table has in-frame clones only and misses some. The sample has over a million clones, approximately 98.5% seen once. Sequencing input: naive CD4+ T cells sorted from blood. Subset meaning: CD45RA+ positively selected. The receptors were sampled from a man aged 30 to 45 in good health.

The genes are TRBV27 and TRBJ1-4; perhaps TRBD1 as D (6 bases). Per the germline V gene, CDR1 is MNHEY and CDR2 is SMNVEV (reference sequence). The V and J ends lost 4 bases and 4 bases respectively, with 10 bases between them. This CDR3 region has 14 residues. CDR3: CASSSRTVNEKLFF. The CDR3 coding sequence is TGTGCCAGCAGTTCTCGGACAGTTAATGAAAAACTGTTTTTT.

The CDR3 region is CASSQGPFSGRTDTQYF. The DNA of the CDR3 is TGCGCCAGCAGCCAAGGGCCTTTTAGCGGCCGCACAGATACGCAGTATTTT. The J gene is TRBJ2-3, the V gene TRBV4-1; D is possibly TRBD2 (6 bases). Deletions cut 1 base from V and 1 base from J, with 15 bases between. CDR1 MGHRA and CDR2 YSYEKL come from the germline V gene. The CDR3 covers 17 residues.

The chain joins TRBV7-2 to TRBJ1-1; D is perhaps TRBD1 (5 bases). Germline CDR1 is SGHTA and CDR2 is FQGNSA. V gave up 5 bases and J gave up 1 base, with 14 bases separating them. The CDR3 has 15 residues. CDR3 residues: CASSPLGTGNTEAFF. In DNA form, the CDR3 reads TGTGCCAGCAGCCCCCTCGGAACAGGGAACACTGAAGCTTTCTTT.

This sequence joins TRBV5-1 and TRBJ2-2, with D unclear. Germline assignment: CDR1 SGHRS and CDR2 YFSETQ. This CDR3 is 14 amino acids long. The V and J ends lost 7 bases and 2 bases respectively, with 12 bases between them. CDR3 bases: TGCGCCAGCGACCGGGCGGATAACACCGGGGAGCTGTTTTTT. Translating it yields CASDRADNTGELFF.

The rearrangement uses TRBV9 and TRBJ2-1, with D possibly matching TRBD1 (5 bases). This CDR3 spans 12 amino acids. Trimming took off 4 bases at V and 6 bases at J, with 8 bases between the two ends. The germline gives CDR1 SGDLS, CDR2 YYNGEE. In nucleotides, the CDR3 is TGTGCCAGCAGCCTTACAGGCAATGAGCAGTTCTTC. Translation gives CASSLTGNEQFF.

The chain is built from TRBV9 and TRBJ2-1; D may be TRBD2 (6 bases). Looked up from germline, CDR1 is SGDLS and CDR2 is YYNGEE. This CDR3 contains 17 residues. Deletions cut 0 bases from V and 2 bases from J, with 15 bases between. The CDR3 DNA is TGTGCCAGCAGCGTAGGTGGAGGGCCTCACACCTACAATGAGCAGTTCTTC. Amino acid sequence: CASSVGGGPHTYNEQFF.

The chain uses TRBV28 and TRBJ1-1, with 7 bases aligning to TRBD1. From germline, CDR1 is MDHEN and CDR2 SYDVKM. V lost 5 bases to trimming and J lost 3 bases; unmatched junction nucleotides: 9. The CDR3 has 15 residues. In DNA, the CDR3 is TGTGCCAGCAGTCCACACAGGGGCACACACACTGAAGCTTTCTTT. The encoded protein is CASSPHRGTHTEAFF.

The chain combines TRBV2 with TRBJ2-7; maybe TRBD1 (5 bases). The germline V gene encodes CDR1 SNHLY and CDR2 FYNNEI. V shed 7 bases and J shed 2 bases, with 12 bases lying between them. The CDR3 is 13 residues long. In DNA, the CDR3 is TGTGCCAGCAATCCTCTACAGGCCTACGAGCAGTACTTC. This translates into CASNPLQAYEQYF.

The chain employs TRBV6-5 and TRBJ2-3, with D hard to call. Germline V gives CDR1 MNHEY, CDR2 SVGAGI. The V and J ends lost 0 bases and 2 bases respectively, with 12 bases between them. The CDR3 loop spans 16 amino acids. The DNA of the CDR3 is TGTGCCAGCAGTTACTCGAATAAGGGAATCACAGATACGCAGTATTTT. Its protein product is CASSYSNKGITDTQYF.

About this clone: Other DNA sequences in this sample translate to the same CDR3. The chain carries TRBV5-1 and TRBJ2-3; D uncertain. V lost 0 bases and J lost 3, with 11 bases in between. From germline, CDR1 is SGHRS and CDR2 YFSETQ. This CDR3 region has 15 residues. The CDR3 sequence is CASSLGAGGTDTQYF. The DNA for the CDR3 is TGCGCCAGCAGCTTGGGGGCCGGCGGAACAGATACGCAGTATTTT.

V and J are TRBV7-6 and TRBJ2-1; 8 positions match TRBD2. The CDR3 totals 13 residues. CDR1 and CDR2 from the germline V gene are SGHVS and FNYEAQ. V trimming: 4 bases; J trimming: 7 bases; junction bases outside the gene matches: 3. The CDR3: CASSWPGGNEQFF. The CDR3 nucleotides are TGTGCCAGCAGCTGGCCGGGAGGGAATGAGCAGTTCTTC. Full variable domain (rest looked up from reference TRBV7-6 and TRBJ2-1): GAGVSQSPRYKVTKRGQDVALRCDPISGHVSLYWYRQALGQGPEFLTYFNYEAQQDKSGLPNDRFSAERPEGSISTLTIQRTEQRDSAMYRCASSWPGGNEQFFGPGTRLTVL.